Sequencing of this T cell receptor (beta chain) was carried out in a study of blood T cell repertoires in COVID-19. The data were produced by immunoSEQ multiplex PCR, yet TCRdb's version contains in-frame clones alone and is incomplete. The sample yields 150,000 to 200,000 clones, roughly 82% seen once. V lost 7 bases to trimming and J lost 4 bases; unmatched junction nucleotides: 3. Germline V gene sequence: CDR1 SNHLY, CDR2 FYNNEI. CDR3 length: 12 amino acids. Sequenced input: peripheral blood. The receptor was derived from a woman aged 40 to 50 with COVID-19, enrolled during active disease. The genes are TRBV2 and TRBJ2-7; 8 bases agree with TRBD2. CDR3 region: CASILAAYEQYF. The CDR3 DNA is TGTGCCAGCATACTAGCGGCTTACGAGCAGTACTTC.